This entry describes one TCR beta chain. Its antigen is not known. An Oncomine TCR Beta short-read assay was used to sequence the DNA from cultured CD4+ T cells. TCRdb fed the PCR reads into MiXCR, producing one record per CDR3 protein. The sample lists more than 9,000 distinct CDR3 sequences, over 30% occurring once. This entry comes from a study of vaccination and CD4 T cells after COVID-19. Study-level information: Two Hispanic individuals were among six male and four female convalescent patients.

Deletions cut 4 bases from V and 6 bases from J, with 6 bases between. CDR1 and CDR2 from the germline V gene are WSHSY and SAAADI. The CDR3 has 12 residues. Treatment meaning: roughly 11-day PBMC culture with coronavirus spike peptide pools or control peptides (ViraFEST assay). The gene calls are TRBV10-2 and TRBJ2-2, with unresolved D. Material for sequencing was cultured CD4+ T cells from blood. The clonotype comes from a human donor with COVID-19. The CDR3 DNA reads TGCGCCAGCAGTGGAAGGTCCGGGGAGCTGTTTTTT. Translation gives CASSGRSGELFF.